Listed here is a single TCR beta chain. The source of the sample is a study of T cell clones after liver transplantation. Study details: Liver transplant recipients had immunosuppression withdrawal attempted within 2 years. TCRbeta sequencing after a pre-transplant mixed lymphocyte reaction identified graft-donor-reactive clones, later tracked in post-transplant blood. Patients counted as tolerant after at least one year off all immunosuppression, enzymes not exceeding twice normal.

Clones were read by immunoSEQ multiplex PCR, and TCRdb kept only the in-frame ones, dropping some. This sample carries tens of thousands of clones, about 86% of them seen once, and the ten largest clones take roughly 2.5%. The CDR3 totals 15 residues. V shed 2 bases and J shed 0 bases, with 10 bases lying between them. The germline V gene has CDR1 SGHAT and CDR2 FQNNGV. Sorting of unstimulated PBMCs yielded separate CD3+CD4+ and CD3+CD8+ fractions. The input for sequencing was CD4+ T cells from blood, taken 24 months after liver transplant. The source is a human patient who received a liver transplant. These T cells may partly come from the graft donor. The rearrangement joins TRBV11-2 to TRBJ2-5; D is unresolved. In nucleotides, the CDR3 is TGTGCCAGCAGCTTACTACTCCGGGACCAAGAGACCCAGTACTTC. Its translation is CASSLLLRDQETQYF. Based on the CDR3 plus reference TRBV11-2 and TRBJ2-5, the full variable domain is EAGVAQSPRYKIIEKRQSVAFWCNPISGHATLYWYQQILGQGPKLLIQFQNNGVVDDSQLPKDRFSAERLKGVDSTLKIQPAKLEDSAVYLCASSLLLRDQETQYFGPGTRLLVL.